Each of the 27 T cell receptor beta chains below was sequenced from the same sample in a study of vaccination effects on CD4 cells after COVID-19. No antigen has been identified for these receptors. Method: immunoSEQ multiplex PCR; TCRdb's copy keeps in-frame clones and lacks some. The table includes some 70,000 clones, more than 60% detected once. The culture ran for around nine days, and then CD4+ T cells were isolated. Each person got two doses of an mRNA SARS-CoV-2 vaccine, BNT162b2 or mRNA-1273. The specimen comprised CD4+ T cells from PBMCs cultured without peptide, sampled after COVID-19 vaccination. The receptors derive from a human donor who received a COVID-19 vaccine.

V usage is TRBV28 and J usage is TRBJ1-2, with unresolved D. CDR3 size: 12 residues. Germline V gene lookup returns CDR1 MDHEN and CDR2 SYDVKM. The V gene lost 5 bases and the J gene lost 5 bases, with 9 bases spanning the gap. CDR3 bases: TGTGCCAGCAGTACCTTAATTTATGGCTACACCTTC. It specifies CASSTLIYGYTF.

The CDR3 spells CASSLKTGYYEQYV. In DNA form, the CDR3 reads TGTGCCAGCAGCTTGAAGACAGGGTACTACGAGCAGTACGTC. This rearrangement joins TRBV5-6 to TRBJ2-7; 7 nucleotides agree with TRBD1. With 1 base clipped from V and 3 bases from J, the junction kept 4 bases outside the gene matches. Germline loops: CDR1 SGHDT, CDR2 YYEEEE. The CDR3 has 14 amino acids.

The rearrangement joins TRBV11-2 to TRBJ2-4; D not certain. Germline CDR1 is SGHAT and CDR2 is FQNNGV. V was trimmed by 1 base and J by 6 bases, leaving 10 bases between them. The CDR3 has 14 amino acids. DNA for the CDR3: TGTGCCAGCAGCTTAGGACGGACCTTAAACATTCAGTACTTC. Translated: CASSLGRTLNIQYF.

This chain links TRBV6-2 or TRBV6-3 with TRBJ2-5; 11 positions agree with TRBD2. CDR1 is MNHEY, CDR2 SVGEGT, per germline. V dropped 5 bases and J dropped 3; count of bases not matched to a gene: 8. The CDR3 is 16 amino acids. The CDR3 region has the DNA TGTGCCAGCAGTCGGCCGACTAGCGGGATAAAAGAGACCCAGTACTTC. Translation: CASSRPTSGIKETQYF.

V is TRBV10-3 and J is TRBJ1-4; 9 bases are a match to TRBD1. The CDR3 length is 12 residues. Germline V gene sequence: CDR1 ENHRY, CDR2 SYGVKD. With 10 bases clipped from V and 5 bases from J, the junction kept 2 bases outside the gene matches. DNA of the CDR3: TGTGCCACAGGACAGGGGAATGAAAAACTGTTTTTT. Translated, it gives CATGQGNEKLFF.

J is TRBJ2-5 and V is TRBV24-1, with 8 bases that match TRBD1. Germline lookup yields CDR1 KGHDR and CDR2 SFDVKD. V lost 2 bases and J lost 5; bases outside the gene matches: 3. The CDR3 has 14 residues. The CDR3 is CATSDSRGRETQYF. Here the CDR3 DNA reads TGTGCCACCAGTGATTCCAGGGGGCGGGAGACCCAGTACTTC.

The chain links TRBV30 to TRBJ1-1, with D perhaps matching TRBD1 (5 bases). The V gene lost 5 bases and the J gene lost 5 bases, with 18 bases spanning the gap. Germline V gene lookup returns CDR1 GTSNPN and CDR2 SVGIG (reference sequence). The CDR3 totals 14 residues. The CDR3 bases are TGTGCCTGGGTACCCAGAAGGGGCTCGACTGAAGCTTTCTTT. Its translation is CAWVPRRGSTEAFF.

The genes are TRBV19 and TRBJ1-2; maybe TRBD1 (6 bases). CDR3 length: 13 residues. Germline lookup yields CDR1 LNHDA and CDR2 SQIVND (reference sequence). The germline V and J ends were trimmed by 7 bases and 4 bases, with 13 bases remaining between them. The CDR3 region has the DNA TGTGCCAGTAACACCGGGACAAGCTATGGCTACACCTTC. This codes for CASNTGTSYGYTF.

The chain links TRBV5-1 to TRBJ1-1, with D possibly being TRBD1 (5 bases). Per germline, CDR1 SGHRS and CDR2 YFSETQ. The CDR3 spans 13 residues. The V end was cut by 0 bases, the J end by 11 bases, with 14 bases between. The CDR3 bases are TGCGCCAGCAGCTTGGAACGGGGAAGGGGCGCTTTCTTT. Translating it yields CASSLERGRGAFF.

The V call is TRBV5-1, the J call TRBJ1-6; D unresolved. V was clipped by 3 bases and J by 0 bases, with 7 bases between them. The CDR3 is 15 amino acids. Looked up from germline, CDR1 is SGHRS and CDR2 is YFSETQ. CDR3 in amino acids: CASSSTGSYNSPLHF. The CDR3 DNA is TGCGCCAGCAGCTCTACTGGCTCCTATAATTCACCCCTCCACTTT.

The genes are TRBV7-3 and TRBJ2-1, with D possibly being TRBD1 (6 bases). Germline V gives CDR1 SGHTA, CDR2 FQGTGA. V was shortened by 3 bases and J by 6 bases, with 12 bases between the two germline ends. The CDR3 totals 14 residues. CDR3 sequence (DNA): TGTGCCAGCAGCTTGCAGGGGCCACCCAATGAGCAGTTCTTC. Translating it yields CASSLQGPPNEQFF.

This clone was counted once. The V and J genes are TRBV28 and TRBJ1-3; D remains ambiguous. CDR1 is MDHEN and CDR2 is SYDVKM in the germline V gene. V was shortened by 9 bases and J by 0 bases, with 9 bases between the two germline ends. This CDR3 has 13 residues. The CDR3 loop is CASGGGSGNTIYF. The CDR3 coding sequence is TGTGCCAGTGGCGGAGGCTCTGGAAACACCATATATTTT. The full variable domain, its missing parts supplied by reference TRBV28 and TRBJ1-3, is DVKVTQSSRYLVKRTGEKVFLECVQDMDHENMFWYRQDPGLGLRLIYFSYDVKMKEKGDIPEGYSVSREKKERFSLILESASTNQTSMYLCASGGGSGNTIYFGEGSWLTVV.

The chain links TRBV19 to TRBJ1-4; D unclear. The ends were cut back, 2 bases at V and 0 bases at J, with 13 bases in the middle. Germline V lookup: CDR1 LNHDA, CDR2 SQIVND (reference sequence). This CDR3 comprises 17 residues. Written as DNA, the CDR3 is TGTGCCAGTAGTATATTACTCGGGCCCGCAACTAATGAAAAACTGTTTTTT. The encoded protein is CASSILLGPATNEKLFF.

The chain is built from TRBV24-1 and TRBJ2-1; TRBD1 aligns across 8 bases. J gave up 3 bases and V 2 bases, and 5 bases lay outside the gene matches. The CDR3 is made up of 16 amino acids. CDR1 and CDR2 (germline): KGHDR, SFDVKD. CDR3 sequence (DNA): TGTGCCACCAGTGATTCCACCAGGGGGCACTACAATGAGCAGTTCTTC. Residues: CATSDSTRGHYNEQFF.

By share of the sample, this clone is medium-sized. V usage is TRBV28 and J usage is TRBJ1-1, with 7 bases lining up with TRBD1. The ends lost 4 bases at V and 7 bases at J; junction bases unmatched: 6. The germline gives CDR1 MDHEN, CDR2 SYDVKM. This CDR3 has 13 amino acids. In DNA, the CDR3 is TGTGCCAGCAGTTCCCTGACAGGGCTTGAAGCTTTCTTT. Encoded protein: CASSSLTGLEAFF.

The chain recombines TRBV4-1 with TRBJ1-2, with D possibly being TRBD1 (5 bases). The germline V gene encodes CDR1 MGHRA and CDR2 YSYEKL. V lost 0 bases and J 2 bases, leaving 13 bases between the germline ends. This CDR3 is built from 16 residues. In DNA form, the CDR3 reads TGCGCCAGCAGCCAAGATCGGGTCAGACAGAACTATGGCTACACCTTC. Its protein product is CASSQDRVRQNYGYTF.

CDR3 residues: CASSLQGGEQYV. DNA of the CDR3: TGTGCCAGCAGCCTCCAGGGGGGCGAGCAGTACGTC. This chain joins TRBV3-1 (or the pseudogene TRBV3-2) and TRBJ2-7; TRBD1 might be the D (7 bases). Germline V gene lookup returns CDR1 LGHDT and CDR2 YNNKEL (reference sequence). This CDR3 spans 12 amino acids. Trimming cost V 4 bases and J 6 bases, with 10 bases left between them.

For the CDR3, the DNA is TGTGCCACCAGTGATCCCCACGGTACCGGGACAGGGGTTAATGAGACCCAGTACTTC. Translation gives CATSDPHGTGTGVNETQYF. This chain uses TRBV24-1 with TRBJ2-5, with 10 bases identical to TRBD1. J lost 5 bases, V lost 3 bases, and 17 bases had no gene match. The CDR3 extends over 19 amino acids. The germline V gene has CDR1 KGHDR and CDR2 SFDVKD.

The chain is built from TRBV5-5 and TRBJ1-2; tentative D call: TRBD1 (5 bases). Trimming removed 2 bases at V and 4 bases at J, with 9 bases between. Germline loops: CDR1 SGHKS, CDR2 YYEKEE (reference sequence). CDR3 length equals 13 residues. In nucleotides, the CDR3 is TGTGCCAGCAGCTTTCGCCAGGGCTATGGCTACACCTTC. Protein product: CASSFRQGYGYTF.

V is TRBV2 and J is TRBJ2-3, with 10 bases aligning to TRBD2. Trimming cost V 3 bases and J 4 bases; bases outside gene matches: 13. The germline CDR1 and CDR2 sequences are SNHLY and FYNNEI. The CDR3 is 18 amino acids. CDR3 sequence: CASSDASGGAGSSDTQYF. DNA of the CDR3: TGTGCCAGCAGTGATGCTAGCGGGGGAGCCGGATCATCAGATACGCAGTATTTT.

The gene calls are TRBV28 and TRBJ1-1; the D is unclear. CDR1 and CDR2 (germline): MDHEN, SYDVKM. The length of the CDR3 is 11 residues. V lost 6 bases and J lost 2, with 4 bases in between. CDR3: CASSRNTEAFF. The CDR3 DNA is TGTGCCAGCAGCCGTAACACTGAAGCTTTCTTT.

The CDR3 DNA reads TGTGCCAGCAGCCAGGACGGGTCTAGGGGCTACACCTTC. Its translation is CASSQDGSRGYTF. The gene calls are TRBV3-1 (or the pseudogene TRBV3-2) and TRBJ1-2; D not resolved. The germline CDR1 and CDR2 sequences are LGHDT and YNNKEL (reference sequence). With 3 bases removed from V and 8 bases from J, the gap between germline ends came to 13 bases. This CDR3 region has 13 residues.

This chain uses TRBV6-6 with TRBJ1-3; D gene ambiguous. The CDR3 runs 16 residues. Trimming took 2 bases from V and 0 from J, leaving 11 bases between them. CDR1 and CDR2 (germline): MNHNY, SVGAGI (reference sequence). CDR3 in amino acids: CASSYTSPGSGNTIYF. In DNA form, the CDR3 reads TGTGCCAGCAGTTACACCAGTCCGGGCTCTGGAAACACCATATATTTT.

The chain links TRBV11-2 to TRBJ1-3; unclear D gene. Per the germline V gene, CDR1 is SGHAT and CDR2 is FQNNGV. V lost 5 bases and J lost 1, with 12 bases in between. The CDR3 is 15 residues long. CDR3 sequence reads: CASSRNFGSGNTIYF. The CDR3 nucleotides read TGTGCCAGCAGCCGCAATTTTGGGTCTGGAAACACCATATATTTT.

In its sample, this clone was seen once. The CDR3 loop is CATRGRPQHF. For the CDR3, the DNA is TGTGCCACCCGAGGACGGCCCCAGCATTTT. This chain connects TRBV24-1 to TRBJ1-5; D is unresolved. Trimming pared 9 bases from V and 9 bases from J, leaving 8 bases between. CDR1 is KGHDR, CDR2 SFDVKD, per germline. This CDR3 has 10 residues.

The chain recombines TRBV10-3 with TRBJ1-1, with D possibly being TRBD1 (6 bases). CDR1 and CDR2 (germline): ENHRY, SYGVKD. The CDR3 runs to 12 residues. Trimming removed 10 bases at V and 6 bases at J, with 15 bases between. The CDR3 bases are TGTGCCACCCAGGGGTTTTTGGCTGAAGCTTTCTTT. This codes for CATQGFLAEAFF.

The gene calls are TRBV5-6 and TRBJ2-7, with D hard to call. This CDR3 has 13 residues. V was trimmed by 1 base and J by 2 bases, leaving 7 bases between them. Germline V lookup: CDR1 SGHDT, CDR2 YYEEEE. The DNA of the CDR3 is TGTGCCAGCAGCTTGTACAGAACCTACGAGCAGTACGTC. As protein: CASSLYRTYEQYV.